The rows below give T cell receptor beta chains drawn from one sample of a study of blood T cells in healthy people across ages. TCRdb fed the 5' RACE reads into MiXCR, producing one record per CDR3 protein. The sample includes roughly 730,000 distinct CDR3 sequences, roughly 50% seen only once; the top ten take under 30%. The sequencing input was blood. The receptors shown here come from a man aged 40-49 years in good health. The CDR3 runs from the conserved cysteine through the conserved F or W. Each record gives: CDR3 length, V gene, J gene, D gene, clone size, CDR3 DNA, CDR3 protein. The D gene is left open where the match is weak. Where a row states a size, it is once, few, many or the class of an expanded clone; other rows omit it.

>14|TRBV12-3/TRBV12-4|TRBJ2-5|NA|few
TGTGCCAGCAGTTTAGCGCTCGGGGGAGAGACCCAGTACTTC
CASSLALGGETQYF
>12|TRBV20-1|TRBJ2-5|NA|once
TGCAGTCAGCATGGGTACCAAGAGACCCAGTACTTC
CSQHGYQETQYF
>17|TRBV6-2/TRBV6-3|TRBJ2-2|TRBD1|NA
TGTGCCAGCAGTCCTATGGCCGGGACAGGGTCCACCGGGGAGCTGTTTTTT
CASSPMAGTGSTGELFF
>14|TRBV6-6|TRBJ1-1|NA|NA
TGTGCCAGCAGTCAGGGACCTGGGGGTACTGAAGCTTTCTTT
CASSQGPGGTEAFF
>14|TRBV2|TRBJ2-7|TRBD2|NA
TGTGCCAGCAGGGCGGGAGGGGGTACCTACGAGCAGTACTTC
CASRAGGGTYEQYF
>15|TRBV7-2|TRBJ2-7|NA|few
TGTGCCAGCAGCTCCCCAGGTTCCACCCGAAACGAGCAGTACTTC
CASSSPGSTRNEQYF
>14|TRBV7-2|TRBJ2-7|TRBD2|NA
TGTGCCAGCAGCTCCTCGACTAGCCAAAGGGAGCAGTACTTC
CASSSSTSQREQYF
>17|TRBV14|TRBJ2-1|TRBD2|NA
TGTGCCAGCAGCCTACCTTCGACTAGCTTTGTCTACAATGAGCAGTTCTTC
CASSLPSTSFVYNEQFF
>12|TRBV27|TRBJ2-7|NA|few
TGTGCCAGCAGCACGTCTCCCTACGAGCAGTACTTC
CASSTSPYEQYF
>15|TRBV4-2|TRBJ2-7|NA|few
TGTGCCAGCAGCCAAGATCTGGCGGCGGGGAACGAGCAGTACTTC
CASSQDLAAGNEQYF
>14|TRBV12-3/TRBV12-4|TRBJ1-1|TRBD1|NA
TGTGCCAGCAGTCGGGACAGGGTGAACACTGAAGCTTTCTTT
CASSRDRVNTEAFF
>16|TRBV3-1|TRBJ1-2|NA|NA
TGTGCCAGCAGCCAAGACCTCTTCCCAATTTTCTATGGCTACACCTTC
CASSQDLFPIFYGYTF
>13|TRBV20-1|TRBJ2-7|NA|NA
TGCAGTGCCCTAACGGGGGTAACCTACGAGCAGTACTTC
CSALTGVTYEQYF
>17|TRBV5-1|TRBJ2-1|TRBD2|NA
TGCGCCAGCAGCCTGCTTCGGGGACTAGGGGCGGGGAATGAGCAGTTCTTC
CASSLLRGLGAGNEQFF
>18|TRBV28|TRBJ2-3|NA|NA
TGTGCCAGCAGTTTATCCTATCAGGCCAGGGAGAGCACAGATACGCAGTATTTT
CASSLSYQARESTDTQYF
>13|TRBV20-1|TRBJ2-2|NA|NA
TGCAGTGCTAGAGAAGGTAGCACCGGGGAGCTGTTTTTT
CSAREGSTGELFF
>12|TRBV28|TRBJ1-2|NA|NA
TGTGCCAGCAGTGCAAACATCTATGGCTACACCTTC
CASSANIYGYTF
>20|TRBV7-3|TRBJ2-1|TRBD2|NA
TGTGCCAGCAGCTTAAATCCCCGGCCTGGACTAGTCAAAGGTTACAATGAGCAGTTCTTC
CASSLNPRPGLVKGYNEQFF
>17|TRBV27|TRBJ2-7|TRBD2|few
TGTGCCAGCAGTTTGCGCGTAGCGGGAGCATCCTTCTGGGAGCAGTACTTC
CASSLRVAGASFWEQYF
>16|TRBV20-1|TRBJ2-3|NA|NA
TGCAGTGCTAGTTTTTGGGACGGAGAATTCACAGATACGCAGTATTTT
CSASFWDGEFTDTQYF
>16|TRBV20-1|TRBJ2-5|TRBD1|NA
TGCAGTGCTAGAGATCCGCGACAGGGGGTGGGGGAGACCCAGTACTTC
CSARDPRQGVGETQYF
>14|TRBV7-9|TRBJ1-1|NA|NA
TGTGCCAGCAGCTCCCTGGATCCTACTACTGAAGCTTTCTTT
CASSSLDPTTEAFF
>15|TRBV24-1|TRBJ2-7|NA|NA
TGTGCCACCAGTGATGTGCTGCGTCGGACCTACGAGCAGTACTTC
CATSDVLRRTYEQYF
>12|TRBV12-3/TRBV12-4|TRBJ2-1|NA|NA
TGTGCCAGCAGTTTGACAACAAATGAGCAGTTCTTC
CASSLTTNEQFF
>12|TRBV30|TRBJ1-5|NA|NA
TGTGCCTGGAGCCGCGCCGAGGGGCCCCAGCATTTT
CAWSRAEGPQHF
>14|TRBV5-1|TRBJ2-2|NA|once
TGCGCCAGCAGTCTCAAGGTGGACACCGGGGAGCTGTTTTTT
CASSLKVDTGELFF
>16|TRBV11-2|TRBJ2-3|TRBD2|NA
TGTGCCAGCAGCTGGCCTAGCGGGGGGACCCCAGATACGCAGTATTTT
CASSWPSGGTPDTQYF
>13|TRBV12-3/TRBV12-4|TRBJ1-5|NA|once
TGTGCCAGCAGCCCGAAAGGGGGACAGCCCCAGCATTTT
CASSPKGGQPQHF
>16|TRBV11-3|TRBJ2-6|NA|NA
TGTGCCAGCAGCTTAGCCCAGCACTCTGGGGCCAACGTCCCGACTTTC
CASSLAQHSGANVPTF
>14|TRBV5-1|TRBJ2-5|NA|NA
TGCGCCAGCAGCCCGTTAAAAGCCCTTGGGACCCAGTACTTC
CASSPLKALGTQYF
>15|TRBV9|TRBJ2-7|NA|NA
TGTGCCAGCAGTGCCAGTGGGGCTAGCGCTAACGAGCAGTACTTC
CASSASGASANEQYF
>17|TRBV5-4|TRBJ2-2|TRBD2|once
TGTGCCAGCAGCTTAGGACTAGCGGGAACGAACACCGGGGAGCTGTTTTTT
CASSLGLAGTNTGELFF
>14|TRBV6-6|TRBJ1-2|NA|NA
TGTGCCAGCAGTTACTCGGGGGTGGGCTATGGCTACACCTTC
CASSYSGVGYGYTF
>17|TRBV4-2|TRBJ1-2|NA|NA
TGTGCCAGCAGCCAAGGGTTGGCGAGGACCACTAACTATGGCTACACCTTC
CASSQGLARTTNYGYTF
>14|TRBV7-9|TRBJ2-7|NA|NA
TGTGCTTCGGGAAGGACTCTCTCCTACAATGAGCAGTACTTC
CASGRTLSYNEQYF
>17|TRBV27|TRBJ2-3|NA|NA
TGTGCCAGCAGTTTAGGAAGGTTCTGGGACATAACAGATACGCAGTATTTT
CASSLGRFWDITDTQYF
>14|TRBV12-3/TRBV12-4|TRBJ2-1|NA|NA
TGTGCCAGCAGCCAGGTATCCTCCTACAATGAGCAGTTCTTC
CASSQVSSYNEQFF
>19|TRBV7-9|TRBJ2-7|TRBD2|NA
TGTGCCAGCGGAACAACAGCCGCGGACTCCCGCGGGAGTTTCTACGAGCAGTACTTC
CASGTTAADSRGSFYEQYF
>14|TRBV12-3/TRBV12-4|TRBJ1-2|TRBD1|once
TGTGCCAGCAGTCCGCAGGGGGCCAACTATGGCTACACCTTC
CASSPQGANYGYTF
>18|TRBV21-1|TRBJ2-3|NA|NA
TGTGCCAGCAGCAAAGATTCGAAGGCAGGACCTAGCACAGATACGCAGTATTTT
CASSKDSKAGPSTDTQYF
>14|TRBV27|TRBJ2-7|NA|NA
TGTGCCAGCAGGATACAGGGTTCGTACTACGAGCAGTACTTC
CASRIQGSYYEQYF
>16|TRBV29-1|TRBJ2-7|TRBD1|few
TGCAGCGTTGGGGGGGGACAGGGAGGATCTCTCTACGAGCAGTACTTC
CSVGGGQGGSLYEQYF
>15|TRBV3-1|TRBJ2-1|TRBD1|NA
TGTGCCAGCAGCCAATCAGGGACAGGGGTCAATGAGCAGTTCTTC
CASSQSGTGVNEQFF
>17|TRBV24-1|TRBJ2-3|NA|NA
TGTGCCACCAGTGTTTTGTCTGGCAGGGACGTCACAGATACGCAGTATTTT
CATSVLSGRDVTDTQYF
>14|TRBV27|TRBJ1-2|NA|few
TGTGCCAGCAGTTATTCGGGCAGGGGTTATGGCTACACCTTC
CASSYSGRGYGYTF
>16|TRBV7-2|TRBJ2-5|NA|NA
TGTGCCAGCAGCTTAGACTTGTGGGGGACTCAAGAGACCCAGTACTTC
CASSLDLWGTQETQYF
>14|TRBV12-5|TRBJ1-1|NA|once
TGTGCTAGTGGTGGGGTAAATCGGTCCCATGAGCAGTTCTTT
CASGGVNRSHEQFF
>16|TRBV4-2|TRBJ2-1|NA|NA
TGTGCCAGCAGCCAGCCAGTACGCCAACCCCGGGGTGAGCAGTTCTTC
CASSQPVRQPRGEQFF
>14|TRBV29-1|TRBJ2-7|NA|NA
TGCAGCGTTGGGAGGGGGCTAGCGGGCTACGAGCAGTACTTC
CSVGRGLAGYEQYF
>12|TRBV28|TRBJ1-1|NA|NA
TGTGCCAGCAGTTTATTGGACAGCGAAGCTTTCTTT
CASSLLDSEAFF
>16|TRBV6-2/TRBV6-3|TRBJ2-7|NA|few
TGTGCCAGCAGGTCCTATTCCGGGACACCTTACTACGAGCAGTACTTC
CASRSYSGTPYYEQYF
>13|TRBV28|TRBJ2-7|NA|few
TGTGCCAGCAGTATCCTCGTAGGTGACGAGCAGTACTTC
CASSILVGDEQYF
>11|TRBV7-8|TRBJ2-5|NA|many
TGTGCCAGCAGTTCGGGAGAGACCCAGTACTTC
CASSSGETQYF
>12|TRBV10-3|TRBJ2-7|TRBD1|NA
TGTGCCATGCAGGGGGACCCCTACGAGCAGTACTTC
CAMQGDPYEQYF